The 2 T cell receptor beta chains given below trace back to one sample, sequenced in a study of human T cells and chemical hapten exposure. Each CDR3 protein gets one entry after TCRdb re-called the RACE reads with MiXCR. The table shows about 68,000 distinct CDR3 sequences, with approximately 10% occurring only once. Time point specified: pre-sensitization, week 0. Treatment given: therapeutic diphenylcyclopropenone sensitization with weekly scalp DPC. The input for sequencing was whole blood, taken in connection with sensitization to the hapten diphenylcyclopropenone (DPC). The source of these receptors is a woman aged 50 to 60 with alopecia areata. Some clones in this sample may be carry-over from other donors' samples.

This clonotype was found many times. The chain recombines TRBV7-9 with TRBJ2-2; 10 bases align to TRBD1. In germline, CDR1 is SEHNR, CDR2 FQNEAQ (reference sequence). The junction had 5 bases not matched to a gene; V was cut back by 7 bases and J by 6 bases. This CDR3 is built from 14 residues. The CDR3 here is CASIRQGASGELFF. The CDR3 coding sequence is TGTGCCAGCATCCGACAGGGGGCCTCCGGGGAGCTGTTTTTT.

This clonotype appeared a few times. The chain couples TRBV29-1 to TRBJ2-3; the match to TRBD1 covers 7 bases. V lost 7 bases, J lost 4 bases, and 5 bases stayed unmatched. This CDR3 has 12 amino acids. CDR1 SQVTM and CDR2 ANQGSEA come from the germline V gene. The CDR3 sequence is CSGDRVSDTQYF. The CDR3 nucleotides are TGCAGCGGCGACAGGGTATCAGATACGCAGTATTTT.